Here is one T cell receptor beta chain with its context. Which antigen it targets is not known. No qualities accompany the bases; no much larger clone lies one base away. V is pruned by 9 bases and J by 6 bases, leaving 8 bases of the junction without a gene match. The CDR3 has 14 amino acids, counting the end cysteine and phenylalanine. The CDR3 DNA has 42 bases and is translated from base 1. From the germline V gene, CDR1 is SGHRS and CDR2 is YFSETQ. The donors were healthy, HIV-negative adults who had no recently reported acute infections or vaccinations. Only Caucasian adults living in Nashville, Tennessee, USA were represented among the donors. Magnetic negative selection was used to enrich CD4+ T cells, after which naive cells were positively selected on CD45RA and the negative fraction became the memory subset. After blood collection by leukapheresis, PBMCs were isolated using Ficoll-Histopaque density gradient centrifugation and then cryopreserved in the vapor phase of liquid nitrogen. Analytical flow cytometry was used to check the purity and quantity of every magnetically sorted T cell population. Genomic DNA was isolated from every sorted fraction and measured by UV absorbance on a Nanodrop 2000c.

This sample was included in a study of shared clonotypes between healthy human individuals (dated by TCRdb to the early 2020s). The study in broad terms: A few men and a couple of women, aged 18 to 49 years, made up the cohort. Leukapheresis yielded between about 0.85 and 9.5 billion PBMCs per donor. Different laboratories and diverse techniques were used to prepare libraries and sequence TCR repertoires, to increase sequencing depth and limit assay-specific biases. The study deeply sequenced blood TCR repertoires of five healthy adults to estimate repertoire size and the extent of clonotype sharing between individuals. For each donor, three plates each were used for CD4 naive and CD4 memory, two plates were used for CD8 naive, and one plate was used for CD8 memory. General findings and caveats noted by the study authors: Clonotypes shared by all four sorted-subset donors showed higher generation probabilities than non-shared clonotypes. Across four donors, around 5% of naive CD4, approximately 3.6% of naive CD8, about 2.3% of memory CD4, and 0.4% of memory CD8 clonotypes were shared. Because the study included only a small number of donors, the genetic and exposure-history diversity represented was limited. Even with the large sequencing depth, rarefaction of the sorted-subset datasets indicated that sequencing was incomplete. Sampling was restricted to blood, and TCR repertoires in tissue are likely to differ from TCR repertoires in blood. Pairwise subsampling indicated that sequencing depth was expected to affect the degree of clonotype sharing among donors. Larger estimated clonotype richness was generally found for naive subsets than for memory subsets.

TCR CDR3 regions were amplified from genomic DNA by multiplex PCR using the deep immunoSEQ assay. Genomic DNA extracted from each cell subset was distributed evenly over all wells of several immunoSEQ 96-well plates, and each plate served as one replicate. Each replicate PCR for sorted subsets received about 180 ng genomic DNA, equal to 28,000 or so T cell genomes. Purified libraries were quantified with a Qubit 3.0 fluorometer, sized on a Bioanalyzer 2100, and re-quantified with the KAPA Library Quantification kit. Each immunoSEQ 96-well plate was sequenced on its own single-read 150-cycle Illumina NextSeq 550 flow cell. Per the original workflow: The immunoSEQ output contained only junctional sequences without quality scores, so filtering could not match that applied to full-length reads. To assign V/J genes and CDR3, sequences were annotated against IMGT germline references using PyIR, a Python wrapper for IgBLAST v1.9. Reads with weak V/J assignments (E-value above 1e-6), missing CDR3, stop codons, out-of-frame junctions, or ambiguous translated residues were removed. A V3J clonotype was defined by an identical inferred V gene, J gene, and CDR3 amino acid sequence. Percentage overlap between repertoires was computed as shared unique clonotypes divided by the size of the smaller repertoire. Richness of each repertoire was evaluated using RTK rarefaction, the Chao1 estimator, and Recon v2.1 estimates of unobserved clonotypes. Generation probabilities for all TCRbeta clonotypes obtained by the gDNA method from a handful of donors were computed using OLGA. Held by TCRdb, this immuneACCESS table contains in-frame sequences only and omits some clones. Under half of the omission traces to an unresolved V gene where checked; the cause of the rest is unknown. D and trimming were read from the DNA, whereas the V and J calls and clone size are those reported in that table. The sample includes roughly 2.2 million clones, with over 90% observed a single time. Around 0.4% of the sample is in the top ten clones.

In this chain, TRBV5-1 is recombined with TRBJ2-1, with 11 central nucleotides matching TRBD2. The clonotype originates from a man aged 18 to 35 in good health. Some clones in this sample may be carry-over from other donors' samples. The sequencing input was naive CD4+ T cells from PBMCs. The meaning of the sample's cell subset or site label: CD45RA+ positively selected. The DNA reads TGCGCCACCTCGGGACTAGCGGACTCCAATGAGCAGTTCTTC. Its protein reads: CATSGLADSNEQFF.